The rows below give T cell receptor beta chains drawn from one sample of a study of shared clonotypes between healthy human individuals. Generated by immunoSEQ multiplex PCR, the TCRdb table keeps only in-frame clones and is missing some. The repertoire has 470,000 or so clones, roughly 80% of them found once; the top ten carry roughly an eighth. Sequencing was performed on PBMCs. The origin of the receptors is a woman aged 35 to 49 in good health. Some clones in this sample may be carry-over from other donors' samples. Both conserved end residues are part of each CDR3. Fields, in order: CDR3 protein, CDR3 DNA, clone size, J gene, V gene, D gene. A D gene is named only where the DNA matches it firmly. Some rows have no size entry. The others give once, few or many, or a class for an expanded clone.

CDR3 protein: CASSLGTSTDTQYF
CDR3 DNA: TGTGCCAGCAGCTTAGGGACCAGCACAGATACGCAGTATTTT
clone size: .
J gene: TRBJ2-3
V gene: TRBV11-2
D gene: .

CDR3 protein: CASSLAHWRGQETQYF
CDR3 DNA: TGTGCCAGCAGTTTGGCCCACTGGCGGGGGCAAGAGACCCAGTACTTC
clone size: .
J gene: TRBJ2-5
V gene: TRBV28
D gene: TRBD2

CDR3 protein: CASSNRGANEQFF
CDR3 DNA: TGTGCCAGCAGCAATAGGGGGGCCAATGAGCAGTTCTTC
clone size: many
J gene: TRBJ2-1
V gene: TRBV21-1
D gene: .

CDR3 protein: CAWSAHRSTEAFF
CDR3 DNA: TGTGCCTGGAGTGCACACAGGAGCACTGAAGCTTTCTTT
clone size: .
J gene: TRBJ1-1
V gene: TRBV30
D gene: .

CDR3 protein: CASSLVGGSYEQYF
CDR3 DNA: TGTGCCAGCAGTTTAGTCGGAGGATCCTACGAGCAGTACTTC
clone size: .
J gene: TRBJ2-7
V gene: TRBV27
D gene: .

CDR3 protein: CASSSRNQETQYF
CDR3 DNA: TGTGCCAGCAGCTCCCGGAACCAAGAGACCCAGTACTTC
clone size: .
J gene: TRBJ2-5
V gene: TRBV28
D gene: .

CDR3 protein: CASSLGQGSNQPQHF
CDR3 DNA: TGTGCCAGCAGCTTGGGACAGGGTAGCAATCAGCCCCAGCATTTT
clone size: .
J gene: TRBJ1-5
V gene: TRBV5-6
D gene: TRBD1

CDR3 protein: CASSLEQSSYNEQFF
CDR3 DNA: TGTGCCAGCAGCTTAGAACAAAGCTCCTACAATGAGCAGTTCTTC
clone size: .
J gene: TRBJ2-1
V gene: TRBV11-2
D gene: .

CDR3 protein: CASSSPTFAQYF
CDR3 DNA: TGTGCCAGCAGTTCTCCCACTTTTGCGCAGTATTTT
clone size: .
J gene: TRBJ2-3
V gene: TRBV27
D gene: .

CDR3 protein: CASTSGHLGEKLFF
CDR3 DNA: TGTGCCAGTACATCGGGCCATCTGGGAGAAAAACTGTTTTTT
clone size: .
J gene: TRBJ1-4
V gene: TRBV19
D gene: .

CDR3 protein: CASSDSGVDIQYF
CDR3 DNA: TGTGCCAGCAGTGATAGTGGGGTGGACATTCAGTACTTC
clone size: .
J gene: TRBJ2-4
V gene: TRBV2
D gene: .

CDR3 protein: CASSLYNEQFF
CDR3 DNA: TGTGCCAGCAGCCTTTACAATGAGCAGTTCTTC
clone size: .
J gene: TRBJ2-1
V gene: TRBV2
D gene: .

CDR3 protein: CASSEALWGGSYNEQFF
CDR3 DNA: TGTGCCAGCAGTGAAGCGCTTTGGGGGGGCTCCTACAATGAGCAGTTCTTC
clone size: .
J gene: TRBJ2-1
V gene: TRBV2
D gene: TRBD2

CDR3 protein: CASSFGDRGNQETQYF
CDR3 DNA: TGTGCCAGCAGCTTTGGGGACAGGGGGAATCAAGAGACCCAGTACTTC
clone size: .
J gene: TRBJ2-5
V gene: TRBV7-9
D gene: TRBD1

CDR3 protein: CASSLGQHNEQFF
CDR3 DNA: TGCGCCAGCAGCTTGGGACAGCACAATGAGCAGTTCTTC
clone size: .
J gene: TRBJ2-1
V gene: TRBV5-1
D gene: .

CDR3 protein: CASVTAEPYNEQFF
CDR3 DNA: TGTGCCAGCGTGACTGCCGAGCCCTACAATGAGCAGTTCTTC
clone size: .
J gene: TRBJ2-1
V gene: TRBV2
D gene: .

CDR3 protein: CAWSASTDTQYF
CDR3 DNA: TGTGCCTGGTCCGCTAGCACAGATACGCAGTATTTT
clone size: once
J gene: TRBJ2-3
V gene: TRBV30
D gene: .